This T cell receptor (beta chain) came from a study of graft-versus-host responses after intestinal transplantation. Study background: Grafts that recipients had were multivisceral, liver-intestinal, or isolated intestinal transplants.

V was shortened by 0 bases and J by 4 bases, with 7 bases between the two germline ends. The germline gives CDR1 SQVTM, CDR2 ANQGSEA. The CDR3 covers 13 residues. General study findings and limits: Among recipient marrow samples, GvH clones were found; some appeared first in ileum or blood.

On this clone itself: Its antigen is not known.

TCRdb keeps only in-frame clones here, not all; method: immunoSEQ multiplex PCR. The table records 95,000 to 150,000 clones, around 96% of them present only once. The sequenced sample was unstimulated CD8+ T cells sorted from spleen or lymph node cells, obtained before intestinal transplant. The clonotype was recovered from a human donor who received an intestinal transplant. This chain uses TRBV29-1 with TRBJ2-1; no definite D call. DNA for the CDR3: TGCAGCGTTGAAGATGGGCTGTACAATGAGCAGTTCTTC. Protein: CSVEDGLYNEQFF.